What follows describes a single TCR beta chain. Its target is not known. These data come from a study of cytomegalovirus exposure and HLA in healthy donors. At the level of the study: An early data release held around 80 million unique TCRs from HLA-typed donors. Notes on the study in general: Presence/absence analyses assumed roughly uniform sequencing depth across donors, which may not hold.

The primer mix had 60 Vbeta and 13 Jbeta primers. The table came from immunoSEQ multiplex PCR; TCRdb's copy has only in-frame clones and leaves some out. In all, the sample yields tens of thousands of clones. This TCR came from a woman between 35 and 50 years old in good health and CMV-seronegative. The sequenced sample consisted of PBMCs.

The CDR3 bases are TGTGCCAGCAGTCCTACAGGGGATGGGGCCAACGTCCTGACTTTC. It yields the protein CASSPTGDGANVLTF. The chain links TRBV6-5 to TRBJ2-6; 7 positions match TRBD1. V was pared by 5 bases and J by 3 bases, with 4 bases of the junction left unmatched. Germline CDR1 and CDR2: MNHEY and SVGAGI. This CDR3 contains 15 residues.